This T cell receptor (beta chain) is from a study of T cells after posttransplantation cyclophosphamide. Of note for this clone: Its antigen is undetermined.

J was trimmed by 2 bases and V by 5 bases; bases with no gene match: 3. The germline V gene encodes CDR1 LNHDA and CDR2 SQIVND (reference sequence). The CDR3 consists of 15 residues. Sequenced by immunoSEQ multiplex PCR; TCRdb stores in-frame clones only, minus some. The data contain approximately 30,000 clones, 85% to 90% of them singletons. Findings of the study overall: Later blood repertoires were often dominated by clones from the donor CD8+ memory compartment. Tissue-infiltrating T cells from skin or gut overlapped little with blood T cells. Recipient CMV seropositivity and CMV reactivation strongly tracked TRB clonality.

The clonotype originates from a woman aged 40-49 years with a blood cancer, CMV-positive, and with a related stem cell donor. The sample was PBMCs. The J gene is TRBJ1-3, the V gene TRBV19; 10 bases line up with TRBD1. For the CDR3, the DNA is TGTGCCAGTAGTCCGGGACAGGGGACTGGAAACACCATATATTTT. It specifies CASSPGQGTGNTIYF.